The 26 T cell receptor beta chains below all came from one sample that was sequenced in a study of tumor T cells in aggressive B-cell lymphoma. Sequenced by immunoSEQ multiplex PCR; TCRdb stores in-frame clones only, minus some. The table records thousands of clones, roughly 88% of them present only once. The sequenced material came from tumor tissue. The receptors were gathered from an adult with diffuse large B cell lymphoma.

The J gene is TRBJ1-2, the V gene TRBV6-1; tentative D call: TRBD1 (6 bases). Germline lookup yields CDR1 MNHNS and CDR2 SASEGT. V was clipped by 7 bases and J by 0 bases, with 9 bases between them. CDR3 length: 13 amino acids. The CDR3 sequence is CASTRTANYGYTF. For the CDR3, the DNA is TGTGCCAGCACCCGGACAGCTAACTATGGCTACACCTTC.

The rearrangement joins TRBV5-1 to TRBJ1-5; D is perhaps TRBD1 (5 bases). There are 15 residues in the CDR3. V lost 4 bases, J lost 2 bases, and 13 bases lay in between. CDR1 SGHRS and CDR2 YFSETQ come from the germline V gene. Written as DNA, the CDR3 is TGCGCCAGCAGCCCCGGGGGGGGAGGCAATCAGCCCCAGCATTTT. Encoded protein: CASSPGGGGNQPQHF.

V is TRBV28 and J is TRBJ2-5; 8 nucleotides align to TRBD2. V gave up 6 bases and J gave up 0 bases; unmatched junction bases: 3. The CDR3 sequence is 14 residues long. Germline V CDR1 and CDR2: MDHEN, SYDVKM. The DNA of the CDR3 is TGTGCCAGCAGGGGCGGGGGGTACCAAGAGACCCAGTACTTC. It yields the protein CASRGGGYQETQYF.

This rearrangement joins TRBV5-1 to TRBJ1-1; a possible D gene is TRBD1 (5 bases). The CDR3 loop spans 15 amino acids. Per the germline V gene, CDR1 is SGHRS and CDR2 is YFSETQ. Deletions cut 3 bases from V and 1 base from J, with 13 bases between. The CDR3 DNA is TGCGCCAGCAGCTGGGGACTGGGACGGAACACTGAAGCTTTCTTT. As protein: CASSWGLGRNTEAFF.

The chain joins TRBV9 to TRBJ2-3; 9 bases are shared with TRBD2. Germline lookup yields CDR1 SGDLS and CDR2 YYNGEE. Losses at the gene ends were 3 bases for V and 2 bases for J; bases not matched to a gene: 10. The length of the CDR3 is 17 residues. The CDR3 sequence: CASSARSSGGFTDTQYF. The CDR3 nucleotides read TGTGCCAGCAGCGCGAGATCAAGCGGGGGGTTCACAGATACGCAGTATTTT.

The rearrangement uses TRBV25-1 and TRBJ2-5; no clear D gene. This CDR3 spans 13 amino acids. Trimming took 4 bases from V and 6 from J, leaving 12 bases between them. Germline CDR1 reads MGHDK; CDR2 reads SYGVNS. This chain's CDR3 is CASSVAGLQTQYF. CDR3 DNA sequence: TGTGCCAGCAGTGTGGCTGGTCTGCAGACCCAGTACTTC.

On this clone itself: This same CDR3 is encoded by further DNA sequences in the sample. The chain uses TRBV4-3 and TRBJ1-6, with TRBD1 as a possible D gene (5 bases). The CDR3 covers 17 residues. CDR1 and CDR2 (germline): LGHNA, YSLEER. With 1 base removed from V and 6 bases from J, the gap between germline ends came to 16 bases. In DNA form, the CDR3 reads TGCGCCAGCAGCCAAGGGTCAGGGATTGTAAGTAATTCACCCCTCCACTTT. This translates into CASSQGSGIVSNSPLHF.

V is TRBV15 and J is TRBJ2-1; D is uncertain. This CDR3 spans 15 amino acids. Germline CDR1 is LNHNV and CDR2 is YYDKDF (reference sequence). Trimming shortened V by 1 base and J by 9 bases, and 16 bases separated the two germline ends. CDR3 in DNA: TGTGCCACCAGCAGAGGAGTCACGGGTTTAGGTGAGCAGTTCTTC. Protein sequence: CATSRGVTGLGEQFF.

CDR3 in DNA: TGTGCCAGCAGCGTCTCTGGGAGCGGGGGGGCCTGGGGGGAGCTGTTTTTT. Amino acid sequence: CASSVSGSGGAWGELFF. V gene TRBV9 combines with J gene TRBJ2-2; 10 positions agree with TRBD2. The germline V gene encodes CDR1 SGDLS and CDR2 YYNGEE. The CDR3 spans 17 residues. V lost 2 bases, J lost 8 bases, and 12 bases stayed unmatched.

The sample holds one count of this clone. In nucleotides, the CDR3 is TGTGCCAGCAGCCCGCGGGACAGCCCCTACGAGCAGTACTTC. As protein: CASSPRDSPYEQYF. The genes are TRBV11-3 and TRBJ2-7; D might be TRBD1 (7 bases). Trimming took off 5 bases at V and 2 bases at J, with 13 bases between the two ends. The length of the CDR3 is 14 residues. Germline assignment: CDR1 SGHNT and CDR2 YENEEA.

For the CDR3, the DNA is TGCGCCAGCAGCCGACTGGGACAGTTCTCTGGAAACACCATATATTTT. It specifies CASSRLGQFSGNTIYF. The chain couples TRBV4-3 to TRBJ1-3, with 7 bases aligning to TRBD1. V gave up 4 bases and J gave up 0 bases; unmatched junction bases: 6. Germline values: CDR1 LGHNA, CDR2 YSLEER. The CDR3 spans 16 residues.

Written as DNA, the CDR3 is TGTGCCATCAGCAAAGACAGGGACCCTGAAAAACTGTTTTTT. Its protein is CAISKDRDPEKLFF. This chain links TRBV28 with TRBJ1-4; 7 positions match TRBD1. Per germline, CDR1 MDHEN and CDR2 SYDVKM. This CDR3 has 14 amino acids. With 10 bases clipped from V and 7 bases from J, the junction kept 12 bases outside the gene matches.

The J gene is TRBJ1-3, the V gene TRBV7-9; weak D call: TRBD1 (6 bases). This CDR3 contains 18 residues. Per germline, CDR1 SEHNR and CDR2 FQNEAQ (reference sequence). The V gene lost 5 bases and the J gene lost 0 bases, with 20 bases spanning the gap. The CDR3 DNA is TGTGCCAGCAGCGCCCGGCCAGGGGCGGCCCTCTCTGGAAACACCATATATTTT. It translates to CASSARPGAALSGNTIYF.

The chain recombines TRBV6-1 with TRBJ2-2; possible D gene TRBD1, 6 bases. Germline V gene sequence: CDR1 MNHNS, CDR2 SASEGT. The V gene lost 4 bases and the J gene lost 4 bases, with 10 bases spanning the gap. CDR3 size: 14 residues. The CDR3 region has the DNA TGTGCCAGCAGTGGTGGGGGCATCACCGGGGAGCTGTTTTTT. Its translation: CASSGGGITGELFF.

The V and J genes are TRBV5-1 and TRBJ2-5, with 8 bases aligning to TRBD1. The germline V gene has CDR1 SGHRS and CDR2 YFSETQ. The J segment lost 5 bases and the V segment lost 0 bases, leaving 3 bases of the junction unmatched. The length of the CDR3 is 14 residues. The CDR3 spells CASSLGQGAETQYF. The CDR3 DNA sequence: TGCGCCAGCAGCTTGGGGCAGGGGGCTGAGACCCAGTACTTC. Drawing the rest from reference TRBV5-1 and TRBJ2-5, the complete variable domain is KAGVTQTPRYLIKTRGQQVTLSCSPISGHRSVSWYQQTPGQGLQFLFEYFSETQRNKGNFPGRFSGRQFSNSRSEMNVSTLELGDSALYLCASSLGQGAETQYFGPGTRLLVL.

The rearrangement joins TRBV9 to TRBJ2-7; TRBD2 agrees at 8 bases. Per germline, CDR1 SGDLS and CDR2 YYNGEE. V shed 4 bases and J 7 bases; nucleotides not matched to a gene: 10. There are 14 residues in the CDR3. The CDR3 nucleotides read TGTGCCAGCAGCCCGACTAGCGAGCGGTTGGAGCAGTACTTC. Its protein is CASSPTSERLEQYF.

This clone was observed a handful of times. The V call is TRBV29-1, the J call TRBJ1-1; 12 bases align to TRBD1. The ends lost 6 bases at V and 4 bases at J; junction bases unmatched: 3. The germline CDR1 and CDR2 sequences are SQVTM and ANQGSEA. The CDR3 covers 13 residues. The CDR3 reads CSVGTGGFTEAFF. For the CDR3, the DNA is TGCAGCGTGGGGACAGGGGGCTTCACTGAAGCTTTCTTT.

The J gene is TRBJ2-7, the V gene TRBV5-1; no clear D gene. Between the trimmed V and J ends, which lost 3 bases and 0 bases, there was a span of 10 bases. This CDR3 region has 14 residues. Germline CDR1 and CDR2: SGHRS and YFSETQ. This CDR3 reads CASSSPPISYEQYF. The CDR3 nucleotides read TGCGCCAGCAGCTCCCCACCTATCTCCTACGAGCAGTACTTC.

The V and J genes are TRBV30 and TRBJ2-4; weak D call: TRBD1 (5 bases). This CDR3 is 15 amino acids long. Germline V gives CDR1 GTSNPN, CDR2 SVGIG (reference sequence). V dropped 3 bases and J dropped 9 bases, with 21 bases sitting between them. In DNA form, the CDR3 reads TGTGCCTGGAGCCATCCGTCAGGTTTAGGGGCCATTCAGTACTTC. Amino acids: CAWSHPSGLGAIQYF.

The chain carries TRBV28 and TRBJ2-2; the match to TRBD1 covers 9 bases. The CDR3 is made up of 17 amino acids. Germline V gene data show CDR1 as MDHEN and CDR2 as SYDVKM. V was pared by 7 bases and J by 9 bases, with 18 bases of the junction left unmatched. CDR3 amino acids: CASNPSEGTGIPRELFF. For the CDR3, the DNA is TGTGCCAGCAATCCCAGCGAGGGGACAGGGATTCCCCGGGAGCTGTTTTTT.

This clone was observed a single time. The rearrangement uses TRBV29-1 and TRBJ2-7, with a weak D call TRBD2 (6 bases). The CDR3 consists of 11 residues. Germline loops: CDR1 SQVTM, CDR2 ANQGSEA. Trimming cost V 4 bases and J 4 bases, with 8 bases left between them. CDR3 in amino acids: CSVGTTYEQYF. The CDR3 DNA reads TGCAGCGTTGGGACTACATACGAGCAGTACTTC.

The chain joins TRBV12-5 to TRBJ2-7; 7 bases match TRBD1. Germline CDR1 reads LGHNT; CDR2 reads FRNRAP. The CDR3 sequence is 14 residues long. V shed 7 bases, J shed 3 bases, and the junction held 9 bases outside the gene matches. Here the CDR3 reads CASAWTGHNYEQYF. The CDR3 nucleotides read TGTGCTAGTGCCTGGACAGGACATAACTACGAGCAGTACTTC. Complete variable domain (other parts from reference TRBV12-5 and TRBJ2-7): DARVTQTPRHKVTEMGQEVTMRCQPILGHNTVFWYRQTMMQGLELLAYFRNRAPLDDSGMPKDRFSAEMPDATLATLKIQPSEPRDSAVYFCASAWTGHNYEQYFGPGTRLTVT.

The J gene is TRBJ1-1, the V gene TRBV11-3; perhaps TRBD1 as D (5 bases). The CDR3 is 14 residues long. Germline-derived CDR1 and CDR2 are SGHNT and YENEEA. V was clipped by 7 bases and J by 0 bases, with 12 bases between them. Written as DNA, the CDR3 is TGTGCCAGCACTCGGACATCCATGAACACTGAAGCTTTCTTT. The encoded protein is CASTRTSMNTEAFF.

The V and J genes are TRBV6-1 and TRBJ1-6; 7 nucleotides match TRBD1. The CDR3 has 15 residues. The germline V gene has CDR1 MNHNS and CDR2 SASEGT. V was pared by 3 bases and J by 14 bases, with 13 bases of the junction left unmatched. CDR3 DNA sequence: TGTGCCAGCAGTGAGGGTAGGGGGCTGTTCGGGGCCCTCCACTTT. Amino acids: CASSEGRGLFGALHF.

The chain recombines TRBV6-5 with TRBJ1-4, with TRBD1 as a possible D gene (6 bases). From germline, CDR1 is MNHEY and CDR2 SVGAGI. The CDR3 is 14 residues long. V lost 5 bases to trimming and J lost 10 bases, with 17 bases between them. The CDR3 loop is CASSPERQAAKLFF. CDR3 DNA sequence: TGTGCCAGCAGTCCGGAGAGACAGGCGGCAAAACTGTTTTTT.

V and J are TRBV11-2 and TRBJ1-1; possibly TRBD1 for D (5 bases). The V and J ends lost 4 bases and 6 bases respectively, with 12 bases between them. The CDR3 has 13 amino acids. Germline V gene lookup returns CDR1 SGHAT and CDR2 FQNNGV. The CDR3 nucleotides are TGTGCCAGCAGCTCTCAGGGATGGGCTGAAGCTTTCTTT. Translating it yields CASSSQGWAEAFF. Using reference TRBV11-2 and TRBJ1-1 for the parts outside the CDR3, the full variable domain is EAGVAQSPRYKIIEKRQSVAFWCNPISGHATLYWYQQILGQGPKLLIQFQNNGVVDDSQLPKDRFSAERLKGVDSTLKIQPAKLEDSAVYLCASSSQGWAEAFFGQGTRLTVV.